These 32 T cell receptor beta chains originate from one sample sequenced in a study of T cell responses to AZD1222 COVID-19 vaccine. Measured with immunoSEQ multiplex PCR; TCRdb has only the in-frame clones, and not every one. The sample contains about 100,000 clones, about nine tenths of which appear only once. This specimen consisted of peripheral blood, obtained on day 0 of AZD1222 vaccination. The receptors shown here come from an adult in good health.

The chain combines TRBV28 with TRBJ2-7; 11 bases agree with TRBD1. J lost 3 bases, V lost 5 bases, and 6 bases had no gene match. CDR1 is MDHEN, CDR2 SYDVKM, per germline. The CDR3 covers 15 residues. CDR3 amino acids: CASSPWDRGVYEQYF. The CDR3 DNA reads as TGTGCCAGCAGTCCATGGGACAGGGGGGTCTACGAGCAGTACTTC.

The chain recombines TRBV29-1 with TRBJ1-1, with 10 bases lining up with TRBD1. V was clipped by 4 bases and J by 1 base; unmatched bases: 0. The CDR3 length is 13 residues. CDR1 is SQVTM, CDR2 ANQGSEA, per germline. CDR3 in amino acids: CSVGDRGNTEAFF. The CDR3 nucleotides read TGCAGCGTTGGGGACAGGGGGAACACTGAAGCTTTCTTT.

The chain couples TRBV3-1 (or the pseudogene TRBV3-2) to TRBJ2-3, with TRBD2 identical over 14 bases. The CDR3 is 20 residues long. The germline gives CDR1 LGHDT, CDR2 YNNKEL (reference sequence). V trimming: 4 bases; J trimming: 0 bases; junction bases outside the gene matches: 12. The CDR3 nucleotides are TGTGCCAGCAGCCTCCAAACCGGGACTAGCGGGGGAATTAGCACAGATACGCAGTATTTT. This translates into CASSLQTGTSGGISTDTQYF.

This chain joins TRBV5-1 and TRBJ1-2; 8 positions match TRBD1. CDR1 SGHRS and CDR2 YFSETQ come from the germline V gene. V was pared by 1 base and J by 4 bases, with 3 bases of the junction left unmatched. The CDR3 loop spans 14 amino acids. DNA of the CDR3: TGCGCCAGCAGCTTGTCCGGACAGGGCTATGGCTACACCTTC. Encoded protein: CASSLSGQGYGYTF.

The rearrangement uses TRBV16 and TRBJ1-1, with D uncertain. There are 13 residues in the CDR3. Germline values: CDR1 KGHSY, CDR2 FQNENV. V shed 0 bases and J shed 1 base, with 3 bases lying between them. CDR3 DNA: TGTGCCAGCAGCCAATCGCGGAACACTGAAGCTTTCTTT. Translation gives CASSQSRNTEAFF.

This chain joins TRBV19 and TRBJ1-5; D uncertain. The CDR3 extends over 14 amino acids. Germline V gene lookup returns CDR1 LNHDA and CDR2 SQIVND (reference sequence). Trimming stripped 3 bases from V and 6 bases from J, with 12 bases between. The CDR3: CASSIPGSSQPQHF. CDR3 sequence (DNA): TGTGCCAGTAGTATCCCAGGTAGTAGTCAGCCCCAGCATTTT. The whole variable domain, filled in from reference TRBV19 and TRBJ1-5, reads DGGITQSPKYLFRKEGQNVTLSCEQNLNHDAMYWYRQDPGQGLRLIYYSQIVNDFQKGDIAEGYSVSREKKESFPLTVTSAQKNPTAFYLCASSIPGSSQPQHFGDGTRLSIL.

The V call is TRBV27, the J call TRBJ1-2; TRBD1 matches 11 bases. The germline gives CDR1 MNHEY, CDR2 SMNVEV (reference sequence). CDR3 length: 13 amino acids. With 5 bases clipped from V and 8 bases from J, the junction kept 4 bases outside the gene matches. Here the CDR3 reads CASSGDRGRGYTF. In DNA form, the CDR3 reads TGTGCCAGCAGTGGGGACAGGGGGAGGGGCTACACCTTC.

The chain joins TRBV19 to TRBJ2-2; D not certain. CDR1 and CDR2 (germline): LNHDA, SQIVND (reference sequence). This CDR3 has 13 amino acids. The ends were cut back, 2 bases at V and 6 bases at J, with 7 bases in the middle. CDR3 nucleotide sequence: TGTGCCAGTAGTATAAATGGCGCCGGGGAGCTGTTTTTT. This codes for CASSINGAGELFF. The whole variable domain, filled in from reference TRBV19 and TRBJ2-2, reads DGGITQSPKYLFRKEGQNVTLSCEQNLNHDAMYWYRQDPGQGLRLIYYSQIVNDFQKGDIAEGYSVSREKKESFPLTVTSAQKNPTAFYLCASSINGAGELFFGEGSRLTVL.

The J gene is TRBJ1-1, the V gene TRBV7-9, with TRBD1 as a possible D gene (5 bases). Trimming stripped 5 bases from V and 0 bases from J, with 13 bases between. This CDR3 region has 15 residues. The germline V gene encodes CDR1 SEHNR and CDR2 FQNEAQ (reference sequence). This CDR3 is CASSLTGRMNTEAFF. The CDR3, as DNA: TGTGCCAGCAGCCTTACGGGACGGATGAACACTGAAGCTTTCTTT.

DNA of the CDR3: TGTGCCAGCAGGTCATTCGGACAGGGAAAAGGCGATGAGCAGTTCTTC. Translation gives CASRSFGQGKGDEQFF. V gene TRBV11-2 combines with J gene TRBJ2-1; 8 nucleotides line up with TRBD1. The trim removed 6 bases at V and 8 bases at J, leaving 15 bases unmatched. Germline V lookup: CDR1 SGHAT, CDR2 FQNNGV. The CDR3 runs to 16 residues.

The J gene is TRBJ1-1, the V gene TRBV7-2; D ambiguous. V was pared by 2 bases and J by 11 bases, with 15 bases between. The CDR3 has 13 residues. Germline CDR1 reads SGHTA; CDR2 reads FQGNSA. CDR3: CASSLPPAPGAFF. CDR3 sequence (DNA): TGTGCCAGCAGCTTACCGCCGGCCCCGGGGGCTTTCTTT.

J is TRBJ2-4 and V is TRBV20-1; TRBD1 or TRBD2 may be the D gene (5 bases each). CDR1 is DFQATT, CDR2 SNEGSKA, per germline (reference sequence). The CDR3 runs 13 residues. Trimming took 3 bases from V and 1 from J, leaving 7 bases between them. DNA for the CDR3: TGCAGTGCTAGTTGGGGGGCCAAAAACATTCAGTACTTC. It codes for CSASWGAKNIQYF.

The chain links TRBV28 to TRBJ2-7; D is unresolved. Germline loops: CDR1 MDHEN, CDR2 SYDVKM. Trimming stripped 4 bases from V and 8 bases from J, with 9 bases between. The CDR3 spans 11 residues. The CDR3 reads CASSWDRQQYF. The CDR3 DNA follows: TGTGCCAGCAGTTGGGATAGACAGCAGTACTTC. The whole variable domain, remainder taken from reference TRBV28 and TRBJ2-7, is DVKVTQSSRYLVKRTGEKVFLECVQDMDHENMFWYRQDPGLGLRLIYFSYDVKMKEKGDIPEGYSVSREKKERFSLILESASTNQTSMYLCASSWDRQQYFGPGTRLTVT.

This chain uses TRBV5-6 with TRBJ2-1, with a possible D match to TRBD1 (5 bases). The CDR3 covers 14 residues. Germline CDR1 and CDR2: SGHDT and YYEEEE. V lost 2 bases to trimming and J lost 8 bases, with 14 bases between them. This CDR3 reads CASSLPTGSYEQFF. CDR3 DNA sequence: TGTGCCAGCAGCTTACCAACAGGATCCTATGAGCAGTTCTTC.

The chain joins TRBV7-2 to TRBJ1-4; no clear D. This CDR3 is 13 amino acids long. Trimming stripped 5 bases from V and 3 bases from J, with 7 bases between. Germline V gene sequence: CDR1 SGHTA, CDR2 FQGNSA. The CDR3 loop is CASSPRPNEKLFF. CDR3 bases: TGTGCCAGCAGCCCCCGTCCTAATGAAAAACTGTTTTTT.

The chain links TRBV29-1 to TRBJ1-1; no clear D. Germline values: CDR1 SQVTM, CDR2 ANQGSEA. The CDR3 runs to 11 residues. The V and J ends lost 7 bases and 1 base respectively, with 7 bases between them. Here the CDR3 reads CSATANTEAFF. The CDR3 nucleotides read TGCAGCGCCACAGCGAACACTGAAGCTTTCTTT.

The chain carries TRBV19 and TRBJ1-2; tentatively, D is TRBD1 (6 bases). CDR3 size: 16 residues. Germline CDR1 LNHDA, CDR2 SQIVND (reference sequence). Trimming removed 2 bases at V and 5 bases at J, with 18 bases between. CDR3 nucleotides: TGTGCCAGTAGTATAACCCCCGGACAGACCAGATATGGCTACACCTTC. Translation: CASSITPGQTRYGYTF.

Regarding this clone: At one end the junction does not follow the germline gene, possibly because of a read error. This chain links TRBV3-1 (or the pseudogene TRBV3-2) with TRBJ2-1; D may be TRBD2 (6 bases). Per the germline V gene, CDR1 is LGHDT and CDR2 is YNNKEL (reference sequence). The length of the CDR3 is 13 residues. The CDR3 region is CASSRDSHNEQFF. The CDR3, as DNA: TGTGCCAGCAGTCGGGACTCCCACAATGAGCAGTTCTTC.

The chain employs TRBV5-1 and TRBJ2-3, with D unresolved. V lost 1 base to trimming and J lost 4 bases, with 16 bases between them. Germline V gene lookup returns CDR1 SGHRS and CDR2 YFSETQ. The length of the CDR3 is 16 residues. CDR3 in amino acids: CASSLTNSLTSDTQYF. The CDR3 DNA reads as TGCGCCAGCAGCTTGACTAATTCCCTTACGTCAGATACGCAGTATTTT.

The chain uses TRBV27 and TRBJ2-7; D gene uncertain. CDR1 is MNHEY and CDR2 is SMNVEV in the germline V gene (reference sequence). With 5 bases removed from V and 6 bases from J, the gap between germline ends came to 17 bases. The CDR3 length is 14 residues. The DNA for the CDR3 is TGTGCCAGCAGTGTGAACCCACCTGCTGGCGAGCAGTACTTC. Its protein product is CASSVNPPAGEQYF.

The V call is TRBV6-1, the J call TRBJ1-1, with D hard to call. The CDR3 consists of 16 residues. V was shortened by 4 bases and J by 4 bases, with 19 bases between the two germline ends. CDR1 is MNHNS, CDR2 SASEGT, per germline. CDR3 DNA sequence: TGTGCCAGCAGTGCCTTGGGAGGCGCGGCAGGCACTGAAGCTTTCTTT. This translates into CASSALGGAAGTEAFF.

The chain carries TRBV2 and TRBJ1-2; the D is unclear. The CDR3 extends over 12 amino acids. CDR1 and CDR2 from the germline V gene are SNHLY and FYNNEI. The V and J ends lost 2 bases and 8 bases respectively, with 9 bases between them. The CDR3 bases are TGTGCCAGCAGTGAAAAACCCCAGGGCTACACCTTC. Its translation is CASSEKPQGYTF.

The chain uses TRBV5-1 and TRBJ2-5; the D is unclear. Trimming took 0 bases from V and 1 from J, leaving 4 bases between them. Germline loops: CDR1 SGHRS, CDR2 YFSETQ. This CDR3 has 13 residues. The CDR3 nucleotides read TGCGCCAGCAGCTTGGATCCCCAAGAGACCCAGTACTTC. Its protein product is CASSLDPQETQYF.

The chain links TRBV19 to TRBJ1-1, with D possibly being TRBD1 (5 bases). Between the trimmed V and J ends, which lost 0 bases and 1 base, there was a span of 9 bases. There are 15 residues in the CDR3. Germline loops: CDR1 LNHDA, CDR2 SQIVND (reference sequence). CDR3 sequence (DNA): TGTGCCAGTAGTATAGATGGGACGGAGAACACTGAAGCTTTCTTT. Protein product: CASSIDGTENTEAFF.

The rearrangement joins TRBV28 to TRBJ2-5; possibly TRBD2 for D (7 bases). The CDR3 runs to 13 residues. V was pared by 7 bases and J by 4 bases, with 13 bases between. Germline V lookup: CDR1 MDHEN, CDR2 SYDVKM. The DNA of the CDR3 is TGTGCCAGCAAAGGGGGGGGCCGAGAGACCCAGTACTTC. Translated, it gives CASKGGGRETQYF.

This chain connects TRBV4-2 to TRBJ2-3; TRBD2 matches 8 bases. The CDR3 sequence is 17 residues long. J gave up 4 bases and V 0 bases, and 9 bases lay outside the gene matches. Germline values: CDR1 LGHNA, CDR2 YNFKEQ. CDR3 in DNA: TGTGCCAGCAGCCAAGACTACACGGGGGGGCTCGCAGATACGCAGTATTTT. Protein: CASSQDYTGGLADTQYF.

This sequence joins TRBV3-1 (or the pseudogene TRBV3-2) and TRBJ2-5, with D unclear. Trimming left V 6 bases short and J 0 bases short, with 14 bases between. Germline CDR1 reads LGHDT; CDR2 reads YNNKEL (reference sequence). The CDR3 has 15 residues. The CDR3 DNA reads as TGTGCCAGCAGACGGAACGGACGGCACCAAGAGACCCAGTACTTC. Protein sequence: CASRRNGRHQETQYF.

The chain combines TRBV5-1 with TRBJ1-1, with TRBD1 as a possible D gene (6 bases). Germline CDR1 and CDR2: SGHRS and YFSETQ. CDR3 length: 14 amino acids. V was trimmed by 0 bases and J by 9 bases, leaving 15 bases between them. CDR3 region: CASSLVAAGTKAFF. The CDR3 DNA reads TGCGCCAGCAGCTTGGTGGCTGCAGGGACAAAAGCTTTCTTT.

The chain joins TRBV30 to TRBJ1-5; 11 bases map to TRBD1. V was pared by 1 base and J by 5 bases, with 4 bases of the junction left unmatched. CDR3 length: 15 residues. Per the germline V gene, CDR1 is GTSNPN and CDR2 is SVGIG (reference sequence). This CDR3 is CAWSGGQGVDQPQHF. The CDR3 nucleotides are TGTGCCTGGAGTGGGGGACAGGGGGTTGATCAGCCCCAGCATTTT. Supplemented by reference TRBV30 and TRBJ1-5, the full variable domain reads SQTIHQWPATLVQPVGSPLSLECTVEGTSNPNLYWYRQAAGRGLQLLFYSVGIGQISSEVPQNLSASRPQDRQFILSSKKLLLSDSGFYLCAWSGGQGVDQPQHFGDGTRLSIL.

The chain recombines TRBV9 with TRBJ1-1; D gene unclear. There are 14 residues in the CDR3. V gave up 2 bases and J gave up 0 bases, with 8 bases separating them. Germline V gene lookup returns CDR1 SGDLS and CDR2 YYNGEE. The CDR3 region has the DNA TGTGCCAGCAGCGTCGACGGCGTGAACACTGAAGCTTTCTTT. Its protein product is CASSVDGVNTEAFF.

The chain employs TRBV7-8 and TRBJ1-1, with a possible D match to TRBD1 (5 bases). The CDR3 has 14 residues. Germline V gives CDR1 SGHVS, CDR2 FQNEAQ. V was trimmed by 1 base and J by 4 bases, leaving 10 bases between them. In nucleotides, the CDR3 is TGTGCCAGCAGCTTAGGCGGGGGTGCCACTGAAGCTTTCTTT. Its translation: CASSLGGGATEAFF.

This chain links TRBV5-1 with TRBJ2-3; a possible D gene is TRBD2 (6 bases). There are 14 residues in the CDR3. V shed 3 bases and J shed 2 bases, with 10 bases lying between them. Germline CDR1 and CDR2: SGHRS and YFSETQ. The CDR3 spells CASSYGLTTDTQYF. CDR3 bases: TGCGCCAGCAGCTACGGACTAACCACAGATACGCAGTATTTT.